The text below deals with one T cell receptor beta chain. The target antigen is unknown. Generated by immunoSEQ multiplex PCR, the TCRdb table keeps only in-frame clones and is missing some. The sample has about 33,000 clones, 75% to 90% seen once. Germline assignment: CDR1 MNHEY and CDR2 SMNVEV (reference sequence). The CDR3 has 13 residues. V lost 2 bases and J 12 bases, leaving 16 bases between the germline ends. The data originate from a study of T cells in localized non-small cell lung cancer. General study findings and limits: A median of approximately 54 clones ranked among the top 100 in tumor appeared in adjacent lung. Longer overall survival was associated with a higher density of T cells in the blood.

The TCR was taken from a man aged 40 to 70 with stage I lung adenocarcinoma. V is TRBV27 and J is TRBJ1-1; D is ambiguous. The sample consisted of peripheral blood, taken before any cancer treatment. The CDR3 nucleotides read TGTGCCAGCAGTTTAGGGCTCGGAGATCAAACTTTCTTT. This codes for CASSLGLGDQTFF.